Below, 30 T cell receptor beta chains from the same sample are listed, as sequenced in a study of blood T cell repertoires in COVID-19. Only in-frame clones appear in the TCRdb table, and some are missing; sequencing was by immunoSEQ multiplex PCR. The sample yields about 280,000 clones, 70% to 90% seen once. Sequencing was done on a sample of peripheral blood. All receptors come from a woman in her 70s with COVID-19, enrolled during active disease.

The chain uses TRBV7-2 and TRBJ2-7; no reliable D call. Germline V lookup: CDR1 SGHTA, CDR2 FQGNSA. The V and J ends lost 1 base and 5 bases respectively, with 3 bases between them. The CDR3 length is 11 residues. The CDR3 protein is CASSLVNEQYF. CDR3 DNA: TGTGCCAGCAGCTTAGTCAACGAGCAGTACTTC.

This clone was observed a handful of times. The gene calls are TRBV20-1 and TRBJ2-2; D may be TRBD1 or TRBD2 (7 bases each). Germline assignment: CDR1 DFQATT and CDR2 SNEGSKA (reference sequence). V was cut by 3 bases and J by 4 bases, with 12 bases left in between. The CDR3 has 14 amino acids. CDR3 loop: CSASDREGTGELFF. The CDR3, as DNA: TGCAGTGCTAGTGACAGGGAGGGCACCGGGGAGCTGTTTTTT.

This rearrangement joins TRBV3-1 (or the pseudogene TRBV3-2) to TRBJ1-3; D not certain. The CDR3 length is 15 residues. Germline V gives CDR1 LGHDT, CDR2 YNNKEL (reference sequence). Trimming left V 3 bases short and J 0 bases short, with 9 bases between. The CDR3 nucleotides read TGTGCCAGCAGCCAGACATCCGCCTCTGGAAACACCATATATTTT. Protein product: CASSQTSASGNTIYF.

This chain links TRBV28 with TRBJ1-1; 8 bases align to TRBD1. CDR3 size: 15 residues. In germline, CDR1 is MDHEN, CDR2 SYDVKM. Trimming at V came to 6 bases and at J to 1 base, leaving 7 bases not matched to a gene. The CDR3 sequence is CASSPGDRRNTEAFF. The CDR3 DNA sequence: TGTGCCAGCAGCCCAGGGGACAGGCGGAACACTGAAGCTTTCTTT. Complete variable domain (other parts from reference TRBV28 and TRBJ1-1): DVKVTQSSRYLVKRTGEKVFLECVQDMDHENMFWYRQDPGLGLRLIYFSYDVKMKEKGDIPEGYSVSREKKERFSLILESASTNQTSMYLCASSPGDRRNTEAFFGQGTRLTVV.

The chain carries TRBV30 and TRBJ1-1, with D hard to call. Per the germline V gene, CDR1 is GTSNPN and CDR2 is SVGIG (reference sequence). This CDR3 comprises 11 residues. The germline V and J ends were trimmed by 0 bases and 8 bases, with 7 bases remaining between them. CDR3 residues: CAWSVRSEAFF. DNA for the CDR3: TGTGCCTGGAGTGTCAGATCCGAAGCTTTCTTT.

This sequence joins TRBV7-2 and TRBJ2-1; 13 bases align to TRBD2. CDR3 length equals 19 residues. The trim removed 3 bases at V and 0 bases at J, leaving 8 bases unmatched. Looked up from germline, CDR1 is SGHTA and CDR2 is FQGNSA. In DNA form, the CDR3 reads TGTGCCAGCAGCTTCCGCGGGGGACTAGCGGGGTCCTCCTACAATGAGCAGTTCTTC. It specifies CASSFRGGLAGSSYNEQFF.

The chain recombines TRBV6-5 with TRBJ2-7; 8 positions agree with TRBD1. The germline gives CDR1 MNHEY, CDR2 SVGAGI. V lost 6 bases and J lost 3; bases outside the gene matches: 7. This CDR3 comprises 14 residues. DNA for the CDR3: TGTGCCAGCAGAAAGCCACAGGGGGGCTACGAGCAGTACTTC. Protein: CASRKPQGGYEQYF.

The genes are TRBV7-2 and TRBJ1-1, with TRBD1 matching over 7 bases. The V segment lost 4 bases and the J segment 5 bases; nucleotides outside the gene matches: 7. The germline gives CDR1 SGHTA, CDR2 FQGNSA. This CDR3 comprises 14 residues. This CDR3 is CASSSDRQGTEAFF. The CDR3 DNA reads TGTGCCAGCAGCTCCGATCGACAGGGAACTGAAGCTTTCTTT.

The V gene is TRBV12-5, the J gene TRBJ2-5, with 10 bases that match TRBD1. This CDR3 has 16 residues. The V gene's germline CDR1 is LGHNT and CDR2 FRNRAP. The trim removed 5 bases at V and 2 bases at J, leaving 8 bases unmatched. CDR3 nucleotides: TGTGCTAGTGGTACTGGGGACAGGGGATATCAAGAGACCCAGTACTTC. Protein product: CASGTGDRGYQETQYF.

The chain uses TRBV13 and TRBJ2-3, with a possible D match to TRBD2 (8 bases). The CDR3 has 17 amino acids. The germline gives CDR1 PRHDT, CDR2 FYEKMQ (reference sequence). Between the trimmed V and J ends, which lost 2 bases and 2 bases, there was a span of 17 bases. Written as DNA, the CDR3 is TGTGCCAGCAGCTTACGGGAGGGGGCGAGGGCCACAGATACGCAGTATTTT. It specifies CASSLREGARATDTQYF.

CDR3 coding DNA: TGTGCCAGCAGCGCGTCACTAGCGGGGAGGACAGATACGCAGTATTTT. It is translated as CASSASLAGRTDTQYF. This sequence joins TRBV9 and TRBJ2-3; 10 positions agree with TRBD2. CDR1 is SGDLS and CDR2 is YYNGEE in the germline V gene. The CDR3 consists of 16 residues. J lost 3 bases, V lost 3 bases, and 7 bases had no gene match.

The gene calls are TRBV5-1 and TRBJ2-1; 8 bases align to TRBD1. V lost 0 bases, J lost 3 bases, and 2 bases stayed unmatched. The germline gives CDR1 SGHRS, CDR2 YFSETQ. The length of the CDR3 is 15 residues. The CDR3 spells CASSLGGQGYNEQFF. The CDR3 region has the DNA TGCGCCAGCAGCTTGGGCGGACAGGGCTACAATGAGCAGTTCTTC.

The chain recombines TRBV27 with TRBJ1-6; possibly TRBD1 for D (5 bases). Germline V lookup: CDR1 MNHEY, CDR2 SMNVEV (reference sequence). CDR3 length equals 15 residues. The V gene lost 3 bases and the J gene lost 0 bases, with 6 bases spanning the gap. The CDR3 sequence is CASSFRGSYNSPLHF. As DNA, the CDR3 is TGTGCCAGCAGTTTTAGGGGCTCCTATAATTCACCCCTCCACTTT.

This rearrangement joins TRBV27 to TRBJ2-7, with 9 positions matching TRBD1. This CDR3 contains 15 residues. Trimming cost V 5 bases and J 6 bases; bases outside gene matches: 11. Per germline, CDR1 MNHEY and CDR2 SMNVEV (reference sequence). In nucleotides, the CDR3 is TGTGCCAGCAGTCCGTACCGGGACAGGGTCCCCGAGCAGTACTTC. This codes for CASSPYRDRVPEQYF.

The CDR3 DNA follows: TGTGCCACCAGTGAAGTACAGGGGGCGCGGGATACGCAGTATTTT. Amino acid sequence: CATSEVQGARDTQYF. The V gene is TRBV24-1, the J gene TRBJ2-3; 9 nucleotides agree with TRBD1. J gave up 6 bases and V 4 bases, and 7 bases lay outside the gene matches. The length of the CDR3 is 15 residues. Per germline, CDR1 KGHDR and CDR2 SFDVKD.

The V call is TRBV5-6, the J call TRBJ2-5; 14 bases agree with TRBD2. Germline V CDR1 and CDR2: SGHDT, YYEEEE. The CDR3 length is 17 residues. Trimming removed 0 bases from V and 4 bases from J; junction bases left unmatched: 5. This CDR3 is CASSLDGLAGGPETQYF. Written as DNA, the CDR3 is TGTGCCAGCAGCTTGGACGGACTAGCGGGGGGCCCAGAGACCCAGTACTTC.

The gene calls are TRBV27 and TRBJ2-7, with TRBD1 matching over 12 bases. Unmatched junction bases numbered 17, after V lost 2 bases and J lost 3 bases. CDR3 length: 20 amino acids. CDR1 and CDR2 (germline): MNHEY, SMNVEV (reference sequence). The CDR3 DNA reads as TGTGCCAGCAGTTTAGACCCCGGGACAGGGGGCTTTAAGGGTTACTACGAGCAGTACTTC. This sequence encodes CASSLDPGTGGFKGYYEQYF.

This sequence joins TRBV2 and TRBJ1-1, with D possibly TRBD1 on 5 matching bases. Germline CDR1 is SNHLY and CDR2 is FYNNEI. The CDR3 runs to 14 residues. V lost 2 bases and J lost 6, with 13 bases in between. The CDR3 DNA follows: TGTGCCAGCAGTGAATCCCCACAGGACGCTGAAGCTTTCTTT. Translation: CASSESPQDAEAFF.

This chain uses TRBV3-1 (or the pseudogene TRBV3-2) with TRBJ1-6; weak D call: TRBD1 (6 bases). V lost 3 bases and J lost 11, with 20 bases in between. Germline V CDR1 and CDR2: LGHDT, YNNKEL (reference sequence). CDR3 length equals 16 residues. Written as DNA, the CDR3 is TGTGCCAGCAGCCAGGTTATGGGGGGGGCAACGACACCCCTCCACTTT. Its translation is CASSQVMGGATTPLHF.

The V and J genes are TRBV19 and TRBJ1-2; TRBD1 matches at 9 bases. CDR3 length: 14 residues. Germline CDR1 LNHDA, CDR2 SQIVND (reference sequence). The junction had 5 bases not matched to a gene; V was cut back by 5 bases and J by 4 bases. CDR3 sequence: CASSDRGTIYGYTF. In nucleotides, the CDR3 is TGTGCCAGTAGTGACAGGGGGACTATCTATGGCTACACCTTC.

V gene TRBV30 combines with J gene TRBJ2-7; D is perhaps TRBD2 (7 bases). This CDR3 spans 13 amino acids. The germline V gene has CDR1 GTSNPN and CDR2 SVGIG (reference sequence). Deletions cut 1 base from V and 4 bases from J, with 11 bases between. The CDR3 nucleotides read TGTGCCTGGAGTGGGGGGGGCCGGTACGAGCAGTACTTC. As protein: CAWSGGGRYEQYF.

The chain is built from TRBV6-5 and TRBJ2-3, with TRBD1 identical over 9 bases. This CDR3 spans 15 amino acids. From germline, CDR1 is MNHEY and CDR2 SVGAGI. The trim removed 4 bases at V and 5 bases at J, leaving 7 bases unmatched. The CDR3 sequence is CASSSDRGEKDTQYF. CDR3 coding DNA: TGTGCCAGCAGTTCGGACAGGGGCGAGAAAGATACGCAGTATTTT.

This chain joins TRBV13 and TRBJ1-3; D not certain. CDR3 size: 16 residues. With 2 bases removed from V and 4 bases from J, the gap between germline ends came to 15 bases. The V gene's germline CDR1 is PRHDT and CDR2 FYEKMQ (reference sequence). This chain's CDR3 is CASSLRDGDGGNTIYF. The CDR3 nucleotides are TGTGCCAGCAGCTTACGCGACGGGGATGGGGGAAACACCATATATTTT. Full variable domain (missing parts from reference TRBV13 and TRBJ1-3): AAGVIQSPRHLIKEKRETATLKCYPIPRHDTVYWYQQGPGQDPQFLISFYEKMQSDKGSIPDRFSAQQFSDYHSELNMSSLELGDSALYFCASSLRDGDGGNTIYFGEGSWLTVV.

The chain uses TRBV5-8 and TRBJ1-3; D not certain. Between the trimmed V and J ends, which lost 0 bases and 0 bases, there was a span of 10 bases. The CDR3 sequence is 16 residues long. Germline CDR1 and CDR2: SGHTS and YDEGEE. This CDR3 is CASSLAVQSSGNTIYF. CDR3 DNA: TGTGCCAGCAGCTTGGCCGTACAGTCCTCTGGAAACACCATATATTTT.

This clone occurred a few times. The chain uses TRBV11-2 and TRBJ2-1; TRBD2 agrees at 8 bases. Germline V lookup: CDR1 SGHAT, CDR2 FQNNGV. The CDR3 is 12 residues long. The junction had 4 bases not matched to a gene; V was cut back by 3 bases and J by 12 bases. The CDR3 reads CASSLSGGWQFF. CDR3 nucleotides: TGTGCCAGCAGCTTGAGCGGGGGTTGGCAGTTCTTC.

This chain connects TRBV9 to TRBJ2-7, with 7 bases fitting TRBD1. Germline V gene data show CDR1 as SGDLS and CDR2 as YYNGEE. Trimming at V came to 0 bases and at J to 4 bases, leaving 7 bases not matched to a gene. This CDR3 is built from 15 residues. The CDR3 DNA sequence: TGTGCCAGCAGCGTAGAGGACAGGTACTGGTACGAGCAGTACTTC. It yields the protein CASSVEDRYWYEQYF.

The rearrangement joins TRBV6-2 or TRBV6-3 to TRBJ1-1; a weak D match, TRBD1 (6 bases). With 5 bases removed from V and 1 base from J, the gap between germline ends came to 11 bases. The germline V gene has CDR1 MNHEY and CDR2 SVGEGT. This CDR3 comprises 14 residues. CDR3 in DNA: TGTGCCAGCAGTAACAGGGTTCGGAACACTGAAGCTTTCTTT. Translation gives CASSNRVRNTEAFF.

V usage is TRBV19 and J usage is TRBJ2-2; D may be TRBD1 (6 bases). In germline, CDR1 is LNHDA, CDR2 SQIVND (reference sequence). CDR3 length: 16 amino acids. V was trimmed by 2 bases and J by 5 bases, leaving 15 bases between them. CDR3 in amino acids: CASSIILLGGTGELFF. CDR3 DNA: TGTGCCAGTAGTATAATCCTCTTAGGGGGTACCGGGGAGCTGTTTTTT.

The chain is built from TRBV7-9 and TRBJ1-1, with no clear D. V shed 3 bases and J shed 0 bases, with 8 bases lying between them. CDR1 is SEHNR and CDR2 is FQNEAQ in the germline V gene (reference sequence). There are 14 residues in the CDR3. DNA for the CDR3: TGTGCCAGCAGCTTGCCCCAGATGAACACTGAAGCTTTCTTT. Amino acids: CASSLPQMNTEAFF.

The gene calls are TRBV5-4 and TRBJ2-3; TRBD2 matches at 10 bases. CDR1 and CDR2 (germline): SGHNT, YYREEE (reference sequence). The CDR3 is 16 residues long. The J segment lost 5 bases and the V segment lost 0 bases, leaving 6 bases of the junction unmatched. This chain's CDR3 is CASSLGGAGGRDTQYF. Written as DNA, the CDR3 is TGTGCCAGCAGCTTGGGGGGAGCGGGGGGGCGAGATACGCAGTATTTT. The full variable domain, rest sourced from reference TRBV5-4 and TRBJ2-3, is ETGVTQSPTHLIKTRGQQVTLRCSSQSGHNTVSWYQQALGQGPQFIFQYYREEENGRGNFPPRFSGLQFPNYSSELNVNALELDDSALYLCASSLGGAGGRDTQYFGPGTRLTVL.